This T cell receptor (beta chain) originates from a study of blood T cell repertoires in COVID-19. The wider study: The study drew acute and convalescent COVID-19 samples from the United States, Italy and Spain. T cells, B-cell-depleted T cells, or PBMCs provided the cDNA or gDNA that served as material.

The count of this clone is one. Libraries were prepared by immunoSEQ multiplex PCR; TCRdb keeps only in-frame clonotypes and omits some of them. The sample records about 220,000 clones, approximately 77% being singletons. V shed 8 bases and J shed 2 bases, with 11 bases lying between them. This CDR3 contains 13 residues. Germline CDR1 and CDR2: SNHLY and FYNNEI. This clonotype was sampled from a woman aged 80 or over with acute or convalescent COVID-19. The sequencing input was peripheral blood. The J gene is TRBJ2-3, the V gene TRBV2; D is ambiguous. The CDR3 sequence is CASRQDFTDTQYF. In DNA form, the CDR3 reads TGTGCCAGCCGGCAGGATTTCACAGATACGCAGTATTTT.